The 17 T cell receptor beta chains listed next were all sequenced from one sample in a study of Ad26.COV2.S vaccination and SARS-CoV-2 variants. As for treatment: about 20 received Ad26.COV2.S at low or high dose, single or two shots; about 5 received placebo; per-sample allocation not given. After the first vaccine or placebo injection, samples were drawn on day 63. Libraries were prepared by immunoSEQ multiplex PCR; TCRdb keeps only in-frame clonotypes and omits some of them. The sample lists around 400,000 clones; around nine tenths were seen once. The specimen comprised peripheral blood, sampled in a trial of Ad26.COV2.S vaccine versus placebo. These receptors came from a person between 18 and 59 years old who received the Ad26.COV2.S COVID-19 vaccine or a placebo.

The genes are TRBV9 and TRBJ2-5; 7 bases map to TRBD2. Germline V lookup: CDR1 SGDLS, CDR2 YYNGEE. After removal of 1 base from V and 5 bases from J, the junction contained 11 bases not matched to a gene. The CDR3 spans 16 residues. CDR3 sequence reads: CASSVSAGVGAETQYF. The CDR3 nucleotides read TGTGCCAGCAGCGTATCGGCGGGAGTAGGGGCGGAGACCCAGTACTTC.

CDR3 sequence reads: CASSSSGTYTDTQYF. The CDR3 DNA reads TGCGCCAGCAGCAGCTCCGGGACCTACACAGATACGCAGTATTTT. The chain uses TRBV5-1 and TRBJ2-3; possibly TRBD1 or TRBD2 for D (5 bases each). The CDR3 runs to 15 residues. The ends were cut back, 4 bases at V and 2 bases at J, with 14 bases in the middle. Germline assignment: CDR1 SGHRS and CDR2 YFSETQ.

The genes are TRBV19 and TRBJ1-5; 7 nucleotides align to TRBD1. V shed 9 bases and J 4 bases; nucleotides not matched to a gene: 15. Germline V CDR1 and CDR2: LNHDA, SQIVND (reference sequence). CDR3 length: 16 residues. For the CDR3, the DNA is TGTGCCAGCTGGGCAAAAACAGGGGTACCAAATCAGCCCCAGCATTTT. Amino acid sequence: CASWAKTGVPNQPQHF.

This chain joins TRBV27 and TRBJ2-7; maybe TRBD2 (6 bases). The CDR3 totals 15 residues. CDR1 is MNHEY, CDR2 SMNVEV, per germline (reference sequence). V lost 3 bases and J 4 bases, leaving 16 bases between the germline ends. Written as DNA, the CDR3 is TGTGCCAGCAGTTTGGGAGGAAGCGGGTTTTACGAGCAGTACTTC. Translating it yields CASSLGGSGFYEQYF.

The V call is TRBV30, the J call TRBJ1-1; D perhaps matches TRBD1 (5 bases). The germline V gene has CDR1 GTSNPN and CDR2 SVGIG (reference sequence). With 3 bases removed from V and 1 base from J, the gap between germline ends came to 9 bases. The CDR3 is 13 amino acids. DNA of the CDR3: TGTGCCTGGAGCTTCGACAGGAACACTGAAGCTTTCTTT. Amino acid sequence: CAWSFDRNTEAFF.

The rearrangement uses TRBV7-7 and TRBJ2-2; a possible D gene is TRBD1 (5 bases). Trimming took 5 bases from V and 0 from J, leaving 10 bases between them. Looked up from germline, CDR1 is SSHAT and CDR2 is FNYEAQ (reference sequence). CDR3 length: 15 amino acids. CDR3: CASSMTDTNTGELFF. The CDR3, as DNA: TGTGCCAGCAGCATGACAGACACGAACACCGGGGAGCTGTTTTTT. Full variable domain (outside the CDR3, taken from reference TRBV7-7 and TRBJ2-2): GAGVSQSPRYKVTKRGQDVTLRCDPISSHATLYWYQQALGQGPEFLTYFNYEAQPDKSGLPSDRFSAERPEGSISTLTIQRTEQRDSAMYRCASSMTDTNTGELFFGEGSRLTVL.

The chain has TRBV6-4 and TRBJ2-1; D gene uncertain. Germline values: CDR1 MRHNA, CDR2 SNTAGT. Between the trimmed V and J ends, which lost 3 bases and 6 bases, there was a span of 3 bases. This CDR3 has 11 residues. The CDR3, as DNA: TGTGCCAGCAGTGAAGGCAATGAGCAGTTCTTC. It codes for CASSEGNEQFF.

The rearrangement joins TRBV5-4 to TRBJ1-1; the D gene is possibly TRBD1 (6 bases). CDR1 SGHNT and CDR2 YYREEE come from the germline V gene (reference sequence). Trimming stripped 6 bases from V and 3 bases from J, with 15 bases between. The CDR3 consists of 14 residues. This CDR3 reads CASTLPGGYTEAFF. In DNA form, the CDR3 reads TGTGCCAGCACCTTACCGGGGGGCTACACTGAAGCTTTCTTT.

The chain is built from TRBV6-5 and TRBJ1-2; D gene ambiguous. Trimming cost V 5 bases and J 0 bases, with 10 bases left between them. The CDR3 has 14 residues. Germline values: CDR1 MNHEY, CDR2 SVGAGI. The CDR3 is CASSRPGANYGYTF. DNA for the CDR3: TGTGCCAGCAGTCGCCCCGGGGCTAACTATGGCTACACCTTC.

The chain uses TRBV5-1 and TRBJ2-1; TRBD2 aligns across 7 bases. From germline, CDR1 is SGHRS and CDR2 YFSETQ. The CDR3 is 15 amino acids. The V gene end was trimmed by 4 bases and the J gene end by 2 bases; junction bases not matched to a gene: 6. In nucleotides, the CDR3 is TGCGCCAGCAGCGTTACCGGGACTACCTACAATGAGCAGTTCTTC. Amino acid sequence: CASSVTGTTYNEQFF.

The chain links TRBV5-4 to TRBJ2-1, with 9 bases that match TRBD2. The V gene end was trimmed by 3 bases and the J gene end by 1 base; junction bases not matched to a gene: 5. Germline CDR1 SGHNT, CDR2 YYREEE (reference sequence). CDR3 length: 16 amino acids. This CDR3 is CASSSQLAGSYNEQFF. For the CDR3, the DNA is TGTGCCAGCAGCTCCCAACTAGCGGGTTCCTACAATGAGCAGTTCTTC.

This chain links TRBV7-9 with TRBJ2-1; possibly TRBD2 for D (5 bases). The germline V and J ends were trimmed by 5 bases and 4 bases, with 9 bases remaining between them. Germline V CDR1 and CDR2: SEHNR, FQNEAQ (reference sequence). The CDR3 sequence is 13 residues long. The DNA of the CDR3 is TGTGCCAGCAGCCGGGATGGTTACAATGAGCAGTTCTTC. Translated, it gives CASSRDGYNEQFF. Together with reference TRBV7-9 and TRBJ2-1, the CDR3 gives the full variable domain: DTGVSQNPRHKITKRGQNVTFRCDPISEHNRLYWYRQTLGQGPEFLTYFQNEAQLEKSRLLSDRFSAERPKGSFSTLEIQRTEQGDSAMYLCASSRDGYNEQFFGPGTRLTVL.

J is TRBJ1-5 and V is TRBV7-2; 7 bases map to TRBD1. This CDR3 has 14 residues. Looked up from germline, CDR1 is SGHTA and CDR2 is FQGNSA. The ends lost 6 bases at V and 2 bases at J; junction bases unmatched: 4. The CDR3 sequence: CASSSGQGNQPQHF. The CDR3 DNA sequence: TGTGCCAGCAGTTCTGGACAGGGCAATCAGCCCCAGCATTTT.

This clone was seen a single time. V is TRBV6-5 and J is TRBJ1-5, with a weak D call TRBD1 (6 bases). CDR1 MNHEY and CDR2 SVGAGI come from the germline V gene. V lost 6 bases to trimming and J lost 5 bases, with 11 bases between them. The CDR3 is made up of 13 amino acids. The CDR3 loop is CASRPDSYQPQHF. The CDR3 DNA is TGTGCCAGCAGGCCGGACAGCTATCAGCCCCAGCATTTT.

This rearrangement joins TRBV3-1 (or the pseudogene TRBV3-2) to TRBJ2-1; D is unresolved. Trimming removed 7 bases at V and 9 bases at J, with 16 bases between. This CDR3 spans 13 amino acids. CDR1 LGHDT and CDR2 YNNKEL come from the germline V gene (reference sequence). The CDR3 region has the DNA TGTGCCAGCAACCGCGGCGTCGGTCTTGAGCAGTTCTTC. Translation: CASNRGVGLEQFF.

This CDR3 reads CASSATGDTQYF. In DNA form, the CDR3 reads TGTGCCAGCAGCGCGACAGGGGATACGCAGTATTTT. The V and J genes are TRBV11-3 and TRBJ2-3; TRBD1 agrees at 7 bases. The CDR3 covers 12 residues. Germline lookup yields CDR1 SGHNT and CDR2 YENEEA. The V and J ends lost 5 bases and 6 bases, in that order; junction bases with no gene match: 2.

CDR3 region: CASSLEWDSSYNEQFF. The CDR3 DNA reads TGTGCCAGCAGCTTAGAATGGGACAGCTCCTACAATGAGCAGTTCTTC. V and J are TRBV11-3 and TRBJ2-1; the match to TRBD1 covers 7 bases. This CDR3 is built from 16 residues. Germline V gene data show CDR1 as SGHNT and CDR2 as YENEEA. Trimming took 0 bases from V and 0 from J; bases not matched to a gene: 2.